These 14 T cell receptor beta chains share one sample of origin, sequenced in a study of cytomegalovirus exposure and HLA in healthy donors. This PCR relied on a set of 60 Vbeta primers and 13 Jbeta primers. Generated by immunoSEQ multiplex PCR, the TCRdb table keeps only in-frame clones and is missing some. Seen here are fewer than 120,000 clones, around 88% observed once, and the top ten hold more than 1.5%. Material: PBMCs. All receptors come from a man between 35 and 55 years old in good health and CMV-seronegative.

This clone was detected only a few times. This chain connects TRBV6-5 to TRBJ2-1, with TRBD2 as a possible D gene (6 bases). Germline loops: CDR1 MNHEY, CDR2 SVGAGI. V shed 4 bases and J shed 6 bases, with 10 bases lying between them. This CDR3 spans 13 amino acids. The DNA for the CDR3 is TGTGCCAGCAGTTTCCTAGCGAGCAATGAGCAGTTCTTC. Its protein is CASSFLASNEQFF.

The chain employs TRBV6-5 and TRBJ1-4; 8 bases map to TRBD1. The germline gives CDR1 MNHEY, CDR2 SVGAGI. The CDR3 consists of 13 residues. V trimming: 8 bases; J trimming: 5 bases; junction bases outside the gene matches: 4. CDR3 residues: CASRDRLNEKLFF. DNA for the CDR3: TGTGCCAGCCGGGACAGGTTGAATGAAAAACTGTTTTTT.

V usage is TRBV30 and J usage is TRBJ2-6, with D possibly matching TRBD1 (5 bases). Germline CDR1 GTSNPN, CDR2 SVGIG (reference sequence). There are 14 residues in the CDR3. V shed 2 bases and J shed 1 base, with 6 bases lying between them. CDR3 amino acids: CAWSSGSGANVLTF. The CDR3 bases are TGTGCCTGGAGTTCAGGGTCTGGGGCCAACGTCCTGACTTTC.

The V call is TRBV4-1, the J call TRBJ2-6; possible D gene TRBD1, 6 bases. V lost 0 bases and J 0 bases, leaving 15 bases between the germline ends. The CDR3 covers 19 residues. Germline CDR1 is MGHRA and CDR2 is YSYEKL. The CDR3 DNA reads TGCGCCAGCAGCCAAGAGGGCAGACAGGCAGGCTCTGGGGCCAACGTCCTGACTTTC. Protein: CASSQEGRQAGSGANVLTF.

There are a few counts of this clone. This chain links TRBV5-1 with TRBJ2-1, with 7 bases that match TRBD2. There are 16 residues in the CDR3. J lost 4 bases, V lost 0 bases, and 7 bases had no gene match. Germline V gives CDR1 SGHRS, CDR2 YFSETQ. The CDR3 DNA reads as TGCGCCAGCAGCTTGGCCAATAGCGGGCGATACAATGAGCAGTTCTTC. Encoded protein: CASSLANSGRYNEQFF.

The J gene is TRBJ1-5, the V gene TRBV7-2, with 11 bases that match TRBD1. This CDR3 comprises 14 residues. CDR1 and CDR2 from the germline V gene are SGHTA and FQGNSA. V shed 4 bases, J shed 11 bases, and the junction held 7 bases outside the gene matches. The CDR3 DNA reads TGTGCCAGCAGCTACGGACAGGGGGCCGCAACCCAGCATTTT. Amino acids: CASSYGQGAATQHF.

This chain links TRBV4-1 with TRBJ1-6; D not certain. CDR1 and CDR2 (germline): MGHRA, YSYEKL. The CDR3 covers 12 residues. V was shortened by 0 bases and J by 10 bases, with 4 bases between the two germline ends. The CDR3 region is CASSQDESPLHF. CDR3 in DNA: TGCGCCAGCAGCCAAGATGAGTCACCCCTCCACTTT.

The chain joins TRBV5-1 to TRBJ2-3; D gene uncertain. Trimming removed 0 bases from V and 0 bases from J, with 8 bases in between. Germline V gene lookup returns CDR1 SGHRS and CDR2 YFSETQ. This CDR3 contains 15 residues. The CDR3 sequence: CASSLGQISTDTQYF. DNA for the CDR3: TGCGCCAGCAGCTTGGGACAAATTAGCACAGATACGCAGTATTTT.

The V gene is TRBV19, the J gene TRBJ2-7, with 8 bases matching TRBD1. The germline CDR1 and CDR2 sequences are LNHDA and SQIVND (reference sequence). This CDR3 spans 15 amino acids. Trimming cost V 5 bases and J 0 bases; bases outside gene matches: 6. DNA of the CDR3: TGTGCCAGTAGTCCCCGGGACAGGAACTCCTACGAGCAGTACTTC. Residues: CASSPRDRNSYEQYF.

This chain joins TRBV30 and TRBJ1-1; TRBD1 matches at 7 bases. Unmatched junction bases numbered 5, after V lost 4 bases and J lost 3 bases. The CDR3 contains 13 residues. CDR1 is GTSNPN and CDR2 is SVGIG in the germline V gene (reference sequence). CDR3 in DNA: TGTGCCTGGACTAGGGGGCTGGACACTGAAGCTTTCTTT. This gives the protein CAWTRGLDTEAFF.

The J gene is TRBJ1-2, the V gene TRBV6-1; D is undetermined. The ends were cut back, 5 bases at V and 8 bases at J, with 15 bases in the middle. This CDR3 spans 13 amino acids. Germline-derived CDR1 and CDR2 are MNHNS and SASEGT. This chain's CDR3 is CASSTTEGWGYTF. The DNA of the CDR3 is TGTGCCAGCAGTACCACAGAGGGTTGGGGCTACACCTTC.

The chain links TRBV2 to TRBJ1-1; D ambiguous. The germline V gene encodes CDR1 SNHLY and CDR2 FYNNEI. The CDR3 totals 10 residues. Trimming pared 10 bases from V and 11 bases from J, leaving 14 bases between. The CDR3 region is CATRGNEAFF. The CDR3 nucleotides are TGTGCCACACGCGGAAATGAGGCTTTCTTT.

The chain has TRBV18 and TRBJ2-3, with TRBD2 identical over 11 bases. V dropped 6 bases and J dropped 6; count of bases not matched to a gene: 5. Germline CDR1 KGHSH, CDR2 LQKENI. The CDR3 runs to 14 residues. CDR3 sequence reads: CASSSLAGADTQYF. CDR3 coding DNA: TGTGCCAGCTCCTCACTAGCGGGGGCCGATACGCAGTATTTT.

V gene TRBV6-5 combines with J gene TRBJ1-1; D gene unclear. The CDR3 runs to 13 residues. In germline, CDR1 is MNHEY, CDR2 SVGAGI. Trimming pared 6 bases from V and 6 bases from J, leaving 14 bases between. The CDR3 spells CASRPEVGPEAFF. The CDR3, as DNA: TGTGCCAGCAGACCGGAGGTGGGCCCTGAAGCTTTCTTT.